This is a list of T cell receptor beta chains from one sample in a study of chemoradiotherapy in HPV16-positive cancers. Profiling relied on immunoSEQ multiplex PCR, and the TCRdb table lists in-frame clones only, not all of them. The sample holds 5,700 or so clones, approximately 89% seen once. This sample comprised blood, obtained from a patient who underwent chemoradiotherapy. These receptors came from a human donor with HPV-associated anogenital cancer. Each CDR3 is given with its conserved first and last residue. The D gene is left open where the match is weak. A clone size is listed for some rows: how often the clone was seen (once, few, many), or a class if it is expanded.

d_call: TRBD1
j_call: TRBJ2-2
clone_size: .
v_call: TRBV6-5
cdr3_aa: CASSYAYRGKELFF
cdr3_nt: TGTGCCAGCAGTTACGCTTACAGGGGGAAGGAGCTGTTTTTT

d_call: TRBD2
j_call: TRBJ2-2
clone_size: .
v_call: TRBV4-2
cdr3_aa: CASSHYNSGGRATGELFF
cdr3_nt: TGTGCCAGCAGCCATTATAATAGCGGGGGACGTGCCACCGGGGAGCTGTTTTTT

d_call: .
j_call: TRBJ2-7
clone_size: .
v_call: TRBV7-8
cdr3_aa: CASSLELLYEQYF
cdr3_nt: TGTGCCAGCAGCTTAGAACTACTATACGAGCAGTACTTC

d_call: .
j_call: TRBJ2-1
clone_size: .
v_call: TRBV5-1
cdr3_aa: CASSFGWGTEQFF
cdr3_nt: TGCGCCAGCAGCTTCGGATGGGGGACAGAGCAGTTCTTC

d_call: TRBD2
j_call: TRBJ2-7
clone_size: few
v_call: TRBV28
cdr3_aa: CASRIPSGPEQYF
cdr3_nt: TGTGCCAGCAGGATCCCTAGCGGGCCCGAGCAGTACTTC

d_call: TRBD2
j_call: TRBJ2-2
clone_size: .
v_call: TRBV5-4
cdr3_aa: CASSLGLAGDTGELFF
cdr3_nt: TGTGCCAGCAGCTTGGGACTAGCGGGAGACACCGGGGAGCTGTTTTTT

d_call: .
j_call: TRBJ1-1
clone_size: .
v_call: TRBV11-1
cdr3_aa: CASSPRRLDTEAFF
cdr3_nt: TGTGCCAGCAGTCCCCGCAGGCTGGACACTGAAGCTTTCTTT

d_call: .
j_call: TRBJ1-6
clone_size: .
v_call: TRBV7-2
cdr3_aa: CASSLGGDIPSLHF
cdr3_nt: TGTGCCAGCAGCTTAGGGGGTGATATTCCGTCCCTCCACTTT

d_call: .
j_call: TRBJ1-4
clone_size: .
v_call: TRBV6-1
cdr3_aa: CASSEEWRPVLLFF
cdr3_nt: TGTGCCAGCAGTGAAGAGTGGAGACCCGTGTTACTGTTTTTT

d_call: .
j_call: TRBJ2-7
clone_size: .
v_call: TRBV11-2
cdr3_aa: CASSLVLGAYEQYF
cdr3_nt: TGTGCCAGCAGCTTGGTCCTTGGGGCATACGAGCAGTACTTC

d_call: .
j_call: TRBJ2-5
clone_size: .
v_call: TRBV18
cdr3_aa: CASSPQDGLQGETQYF
cdr3_nt: TGTGCCAGCTCACCACAGGACGGACTCCAGGGGGAGACCCAGTACTTC

d_call: TRBD1
j_call: TRBJ1-4
clone_size: .
v_call: TRBV7-6
cdr3_aa: CASSLAAGGPGTNEKLFF
cdr3_nt: TGTGCCAGCAGCTTAGCGGCAGGGGGACCGGGAACTAATGAAAAACTGTTTTTT

d_call: .
j_call: TRBJ2-1
clone_size: .
v_call: TRBV5-1
cdr3_aa: CASSLADYRQDEQFF
cdr3_nt: TGCGCCAGCAGCTTGGCCGATTACAGACAGGATGAGCAGTTCTTC

d_call: .
j_call: TRBJ2-2
clone_size: .
v_call: TRBV7-9
cdr3_aa: CASSSGENTGELFF
cdr3_nt: TGTGCCAGCAGCTCAGGGGAAAACACCGGGGAGCTGTTTTTT

d_call: .
j_call: TRBJ2-5
clone_size: .
v_call: TRBV5-1
cdr3_aa: CASSRGEETQYF
cdr3_nt: TGCGCCAGCAGTAGGGGGGAAGAGACCCAGTACTTC

d_call: .
j_call: TRBJ2-7
clone_size: .
v_call: TRBV18
cdr3_aa: CASSPSRQAYEQYF
cdr3_nt: TGTGCCAGCTCACCATCACGACAAGCCTACGAGCAGTACTTC

d_call: .
j_call: TRBJ1-5
clone_size: .
v_call: TRBV28
cdr3_aa: CASSPPAGNQPQHF
cdr3_nt: TGTGCCAGCAGTCCCCCGGCGGGCAATCAGCCCCAGCATTTT

d_call: TRBD2
j_call: TRBJ2-7
clone_size: .
v_call: TRBV5-1
cdr3_aa: CASSWGLAGLSYEQYF
cdr3_nt: TGCGCCAGCAGCTGGGGCCTAGCGGGACTCTCTTACGAGCAGTACTTC

d_call: TRBD2
j_call: TRBJ2-1
clone_size: .
v_call: TRBV6-4
cdr3_aa: CASSDEGTAGVNEQFF
cdr3_nt: TGTGCCAGCAGTGACGAGGGCACGGCGGGAGTAAATGAGCAGTTCTTC

d_call: .
j_call: TRBJ1-3
clone_size: .
v_call: TRBV29-1
cdr3_aa: CSVGGKASGNTIYF
cdr3_nt: TGCAGCGTTGGGGGGAAAGCCTCTGGAAACACCATATATTTT

d_call: .
j_call: TRBJ1-2
clone_size: .
v_call: TRBV5-1
cdr3_aa: CASSLAYGRDGYTF
cdr3_nt: TGCGCCAGCAGCTTGGCCTACGGCAGGGACGGCTACACCTTC

d_call: .
j_call: TRBJ1-5
clone_size: .
v_call: TRBV28
cdr3_aa: CASSLVGRGNQPQHF
cdr3_nt: TGTGCCAGCAGTTTAGTTGGTCGGGGCAATCAGCCCCAGCATTTT